This TCR beta chain was captured in a study of beta chain features in type 1 diabetes. The overall study: Examined across all samples were approximately 99 million sorted cells. General study results and limits: A potential influence of HLA type upon TCRB rearrangement remained unresolved herein. Significant though moderate, a shortening of TCRB CDR3s appeared in all four CD4+ subsets of Type 1 diabetes patients.

The sequenced template was cDNA made from the entire isolated RNA. The table came from immunoSEQ multiplex PCR; TCRdb's copy has only in-frame clones and leaves some out. The table includes roughly 340,000 clones, 10% to 15% detected once. Points on this clone: Its antigen is currently unknown.

The CDR3 has 14 amino acids. Losses at the gene ends were 0 bases for V and 0 bases for J; bases not matched to a gene: 0. The V gene's germline CDR1 is GTSNPN and CDR2 SVGIG (reference sequence). The V gene is TRBV30, the J gene TRBJ1-1; 8 bases align to TRBD1. The source material was naive CD4+ T cells from blood. The sequence was obtained from a woman in her late teens or twenties with type 1 diabetes. The CDR3 bases are TGTGCCTGGAGTGTACAGGGGGTGAACACTGAAGCTTTCTTT. It specifies CAWSVQGVNTEAFF. The entire variable domain, with the rest obtained from reference TRBV30 and TRBJ1-1, is as follows: SQTIHQWPATLVQPVGSPLSLECTVEGTSNPNLYWYRQAAGRGLQLLFYSVGIGQISSEVPQNLSASRPQDRQFILSSKKLLLSDSGFYLCAWSVQGVNTEAFFGQGTRLTVV.